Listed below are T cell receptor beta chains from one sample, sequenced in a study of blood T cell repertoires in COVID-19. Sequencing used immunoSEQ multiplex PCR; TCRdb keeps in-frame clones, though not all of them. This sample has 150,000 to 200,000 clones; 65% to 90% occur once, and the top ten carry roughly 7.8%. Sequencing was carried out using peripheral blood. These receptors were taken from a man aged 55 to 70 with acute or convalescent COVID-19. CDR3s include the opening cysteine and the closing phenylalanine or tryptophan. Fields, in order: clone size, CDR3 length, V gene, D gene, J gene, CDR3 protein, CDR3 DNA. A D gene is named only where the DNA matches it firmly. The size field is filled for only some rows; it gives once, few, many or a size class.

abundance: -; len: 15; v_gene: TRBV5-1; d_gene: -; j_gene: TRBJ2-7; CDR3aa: CASTPGGGALYEQYF; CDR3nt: TGCGCCAGCACCCCGGGAGGGGGCGCGCTCTACGAGCAGTACTTC
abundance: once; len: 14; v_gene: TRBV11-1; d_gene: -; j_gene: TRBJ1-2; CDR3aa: CASSHGVSNYGYTF; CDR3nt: TGTGCCAGCAGCCACGGGGTCTCTAACTATGGCTACACCTTC
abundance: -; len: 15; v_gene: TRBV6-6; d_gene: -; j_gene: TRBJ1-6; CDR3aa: CASSTGITYNSPLHF; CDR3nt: TGTGCCAGCAGTACAGGGATAACCTATAATTCACCCCTCCACTTT
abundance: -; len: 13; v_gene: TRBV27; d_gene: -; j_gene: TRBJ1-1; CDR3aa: CASRGGMGTEAFF; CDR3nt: TGTGCCAGCAGGGGGGGGATGGGCACTGAAGCTTTCTTT
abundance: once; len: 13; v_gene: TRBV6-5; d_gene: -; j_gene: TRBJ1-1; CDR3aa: CASSYSTSSRAFF; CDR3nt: TGTGCCAGCAGTTACTCCACCTCTTCGAGAGCTTTCTTT
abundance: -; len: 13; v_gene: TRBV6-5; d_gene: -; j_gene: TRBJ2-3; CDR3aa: CASSTGPTDTQYF; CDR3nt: TGTGCCAGCAGCACAGGGCCCACAGATACGCAGTATTTT
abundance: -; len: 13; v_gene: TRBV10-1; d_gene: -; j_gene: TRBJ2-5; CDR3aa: CASSDRVQETQYF; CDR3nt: TGCGCCAGCAGTGATCGAGTACAAGAGACCCAGTACTTC
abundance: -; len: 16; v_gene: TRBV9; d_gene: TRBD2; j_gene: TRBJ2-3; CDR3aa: CASSLGGLASTDTQYF; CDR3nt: TGTGCCAGCAGCCTGGGGGGACTAGCGAGCACAGATACGCAGTATTTT
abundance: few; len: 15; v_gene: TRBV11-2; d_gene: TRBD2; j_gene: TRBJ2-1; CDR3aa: CASSRGSRSYNEQFF; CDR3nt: TGTGCCAGCAGCCGCGGGAGCCGCTCCTACAATGAGCAGTTCTTC
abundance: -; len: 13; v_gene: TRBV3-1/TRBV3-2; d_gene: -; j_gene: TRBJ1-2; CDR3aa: CASSQDKSYGYTF; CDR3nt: TGTGCCAGCAGCCAAGATAAGAGCTATGGCTACACCTTC
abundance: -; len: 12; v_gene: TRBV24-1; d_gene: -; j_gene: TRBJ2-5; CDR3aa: CASSQGGQTQYF; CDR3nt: TGTGCCAGTTCACAGGGTGGGCAGACCCAGTACTTC
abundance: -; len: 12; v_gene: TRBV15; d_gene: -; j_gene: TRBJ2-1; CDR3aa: CATSKGEGEQFF; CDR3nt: TGTGCCACCAGCAAGGGAGAGGGCGAGCAGTTCTTC
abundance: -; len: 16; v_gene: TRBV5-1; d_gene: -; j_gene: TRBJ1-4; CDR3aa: CASSGSGNRGGEKLFF; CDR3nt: TGCGCCAGCAGCGGGTCGGGCAATCGCGGGGGAGAAAAACTGTTTTTT
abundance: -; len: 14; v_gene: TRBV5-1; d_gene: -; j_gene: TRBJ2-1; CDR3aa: CASSFQTLAGEQFF; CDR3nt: TGCGCCAGCAGCTTCCAAACCCTCGCCGGTGAGCAGTTCTTC
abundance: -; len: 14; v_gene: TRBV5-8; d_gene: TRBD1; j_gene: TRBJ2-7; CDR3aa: CASRRQGVTYEQYF; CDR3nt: TGTGCCAGCCGACGCCAGGGGGTCACCTACGAGCAGTACTTC
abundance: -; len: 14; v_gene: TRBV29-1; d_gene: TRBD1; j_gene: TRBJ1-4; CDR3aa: CSVSQGALNEKLFF; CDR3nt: TGCAGCGTTTCACAGGGGGCTCTGAATGAAAAACTGTTTTTT
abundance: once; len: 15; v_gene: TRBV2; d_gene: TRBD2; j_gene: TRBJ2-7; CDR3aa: CASSEEAGGRTLQYF; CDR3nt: TGTGCCAGCAGTGAGGAGGCGGGAGGCCGAACCCTACAGTACTTC
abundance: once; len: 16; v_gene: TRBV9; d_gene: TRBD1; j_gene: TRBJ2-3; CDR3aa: CASSPRTGYNTDTQYF; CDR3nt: TGTGCCAGCAGCCCACGGACAGGATACAACACAGATACGCAGTATTTT
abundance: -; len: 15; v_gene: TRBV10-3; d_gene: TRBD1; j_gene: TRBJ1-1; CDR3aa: CAIRTGTGLNTEAFF; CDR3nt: TGTGCCATCCGCACCGGGACAGGGCTAAACACTGAAGCTTTCTTT
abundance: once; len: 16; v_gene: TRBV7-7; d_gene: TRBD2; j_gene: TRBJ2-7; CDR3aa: CASSSGTTSGMYEQYF; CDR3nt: TGTGCCAGCAGCTCAGGCACGACTAGCGGGATGTACGAGCAGTACTTC
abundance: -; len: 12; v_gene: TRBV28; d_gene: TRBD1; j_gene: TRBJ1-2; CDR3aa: CASSGYRGGYTF; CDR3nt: TGTGCCAGCAGCGGGTACAGGGGGGGCTACACCTTC
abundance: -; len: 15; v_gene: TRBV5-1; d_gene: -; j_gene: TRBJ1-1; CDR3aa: CASRPSLGANTEAFF; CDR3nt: TGCGCCAGCAGGCCCAGCTTGGGCGCGAACACTGAAGCTTTCTTT
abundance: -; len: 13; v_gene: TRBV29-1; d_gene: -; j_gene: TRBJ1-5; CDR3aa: CSVKQGGNQPQHF; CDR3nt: TGCAGCGTTAAACAGGGCGGCAATCAGCCCCAGCATTTT
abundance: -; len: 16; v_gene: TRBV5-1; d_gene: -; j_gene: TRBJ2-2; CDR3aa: CASSLGGGGRTGELFF; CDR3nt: TGCGCCAGCAGCTTGGGCGGCGGGGGCCGCACCGGGGAGCTGTTTTTT
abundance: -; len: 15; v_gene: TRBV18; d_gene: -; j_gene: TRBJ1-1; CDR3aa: CASSPLVTENTEAFF; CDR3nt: TGTGCCAGCTCACCCCTAGTGACTGAAAACACTGAAGCTTTCTTT
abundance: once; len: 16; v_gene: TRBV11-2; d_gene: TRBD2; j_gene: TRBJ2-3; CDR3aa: CASSLALAGGADTQYF; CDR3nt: TGTGCCAGCAGCTTAGCTTTAGCGGGAGGCGCAGATACGCAGTATTTT
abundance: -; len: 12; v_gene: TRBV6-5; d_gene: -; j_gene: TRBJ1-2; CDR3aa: CASSYQGGGYTF; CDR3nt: TGTGCCAGCAGTTACCAGGGAGGAGGCTACACCTTC